This TCR beta chain was sequenced in a study of sequential checkpoint blockade in melanoma. Assay: immunoSEQ multiplex PCR; the TCRdb copy retains only in-frame clones and omits some. The table lists approximately 28,000 clones, roughly 91% of them singletons. Treatment here: randomized to nivolumab then ipilimumab (arm A) or the reverse (arm B). The V end lost 1 base, the J end lost 0 bases, and 9 bases lay between the germline ends. Germline V gene sequence: CDR1 MGHRA, CDR2 YSYEKL. This CDR3 comprises 15 residues. The sequencing here drew on CD8+ T cells sorted from blood (inferred from file names), taken from a patient given nivolumab and ipilimumab in sequence. The chain recombines TRBV4-1 with TRBJ1-1; unclear D gene. The receptor's source is a human donor with melanoma. CDR3 nucleotides: TGCGCCAGCAGCCAAGTGGGGAGATTGAACACTGAAGCTTTCTTT. The encoded protein is CASSQVGRLNTEAFF.